This paragraph covers one TCR beta chain sequence. Its matching antigen is unknown. CD45RO-negative, CCR7-selected cells formed the naive CD8 fraction, which excluded terminally differentiated effector memory CD45RA+ cells. Each of the donors was a healthy adult who was HIV-negative and had not had a recent acute infection or vaccination. These data come from a study of shared clonotypes between healthy human individuals. In the study overall: Donors consisted of two women and a few men between 18 and 49.

Findings of the study overall: Clonotype sharing among donors was thought likely to change with sequencing depth.

Method: immunoSEQ multiplex PCR; TCRdb's copy keeps in-frame clones and lacks some. The sample consists of roughly 2.1 million clones, more than 85% of them appearing once. J gave up 0 bases and V 4 bases, and 10 bases lay outside the gene matches. Germline CDR1 reads LGHNA; CDR2 reads YSLEER. The CDR3 loop spans 17 amino acids. The chain uses TRBV4-3 and TRBJ1-2, with 8 positions matching TRBD1. Sequencing was carried out using naive CD8+ T cells from PBMCs. The receptor was derived from a man between 18 and 35 years old in good health. Some clones in this sample may be carry-over from other donors' samples. CDR3 sequence: CASSLNRQGPANYGYTF. The CDR3 nucleotides read TGCGCCAGCAGCCTCAATCGACAGGGGCCCGCTAACTATGGCTACACCTTC.